The 25 T cell receptor beta chains in this list originate from one sample, sequenced in a study of blood T cell repertoires in COVID-19. Profiling relied on immunoSEQ multiplex PCR, and the TCRdb table lists in-frame clones only, not all of them. The sample lists under 450,000 clones, about 80% occurring once. The sample consisted of peripheral blood. The origin of the receptors is a human donor with acute or convalescent COVID-19. The donor label of this sample is uncertain.

V gene TRBV30 combines with J gene TRBJ2-7; 12 bases agree with TRBD2. Germline values: CDR1 GTSNPN, CDR2 SVGIG (reference sequence). The CDR3 sequence is 13 residues long. Trimming at V came to 3 bases and at J to 9 bases, leaving 6 bases not matched to a gene. CDR3 sequence (DNA): TGTGCCTGGAGAGAGACTAGCGGGAGTGGGCAGTACTTC. This codes for CAWRETSGSGQYF.

This clone was detected only a few times. The rearrangement joins TRBV2 to TRBJ2-3, with D possibly matching TRBD1 (5 bases). Per the germline V gene, CDR1 is SNHLY and CDR2 is FYNNEI. The CDR3 length is 14 residues. The V end lost 6 bases, the J end lost 1 base, and 11 bases lay between the germline ends. CDR3 bases: TGTGCCAGCAGCGTAATAGGGGGCACAGATACGCAGTATTTT. Its protein product is CASSVIGGTDTQYF.

The chain joins TRBV10-3 to TRBJ2-1; 11 positions agree with TRBD2. The CDR3 runs to 17 residues. V was pared by 5 bases and J by 0 bases, with 6 bases of the junction left unmatched. Germline-derived CDR1 and CDR2 are ENHRY and SYGVKD. CDR3 loop: CAISQLAGVSSYNEQFF. Written as DNA, the CDR3 is TGTGCCATCAGTCAACTAGCGGGGGTCAGCTCCTACAATGAGCAGTTCTTC.

The rearrangement links TRBV6-5 to TRBJ1-1, with TRBD1 matching 8 bases. Germline V gives CDR1 MNHEY, CDR2 SVGAGI. The CDR3 runs 15 residues. The junction had 11 bases not matched to a gene; V was cut back by 6 bases and J by 5 bases. This CDR3 is CASSGINRGRTEAFF. CDR3 nucleotide sequence: TGTGCCAGCAGCGGAATCAACAGGGGGAGGACTGAAGCTTTCTTT.

This clone was seen only once. The chain employs TRBV4-2 and TRBJ2-1; 8 bases map to TRBD2. V dropped 0 bases and J dropped 10; count of bases not matched to a gene: 5. The germline gives CDR1 LGHNA, CDR2 YNFKEQ. The CDR3 sequence is 14 residues long. The CDR3: CASSQETSVGEQFF. DNA for the CDR3: TGTGCCAGCAGCCAAGAGACTAGCGTAGGGGAGCAGTTCTTC.

This chain uses TRBV5-1 with TRBJ1-3; weak D call: TRBD1 (5 bases). Germline V gives CDR1 SGHRS, CDR2 YFSETQ. The CDR3 extends over 15 amino acids. Deletions cut 0 bases from V and 7 bases from J, with 14 bases between. The CDR3 sequence: CASSLEGQRWNTIYF. The CDR3 bases are TGCGCCAGCAGCTTGGAAGGACAACGGTGGAACACCATATATTTT.

For the CDR3, the DNA is TGTGCCAGTAGCACCCTCAGGACAGGGGGAAACTATGGCTACACCTTC. Its translation: CASSTLRTGGNYGYTF. The chain uses TRBV19 and TRBJ1-2; 10 nucleotides match TRBD1. Trimming cost V 6 bases and J 2 bases; bases outside gene matches: 9. Germline lookup yields CDR1 LNHDA and CDR2 SQIVND (reference sequence). This CDR3 has 16 amino acids.

The V call is TRBV5-1, the J call TRBJ2-3; a possible D gene is TRBD1 (6 bases). This CDR3 has 14 residues. Germline V lookup: CDR1 SGHRS, CDR2 YFSETQ. Trimming took off 5 bases at V and 5 bases at J, with 15 bases between the two ends. CDR3 region: CASSLGGVGDTQYF. CDR3 DNA sequence: TGCGCCAGCAGTCTAGGGGGTGTAGGAGATACGCAGTATTTT. Looking up the rest from reference TRBV5-1 and TRBJ2-3 gives the full variable domain: KAGVTQTPRYLIKTRGQQVTLSCSPISGHRSVSWYQQTPGQGLQFLFEYFSETQRNKGNFPGRFSGRQFSNSRSEMNVSTLELGDSALYLCASSLGGVGDTQYFGPGTRLTVL.

V gene TRBV5-1 combines with J gene TRBJ1-2, with D perhaps matching TRBD1 (5 bases). V was clipped by 2 bases and J by 5 bases, with 16 bases between them. This CDR3 spans 15 amino acids. CDR1 and CDR2 from the germline V gene are SGHRS and YFSETQ. This CDR3 reads CASSLPSDSWYGYTF. The CDR3 coding sequence is TGCGCCAGCAGCTTACCCTCAGACAGCTGGTATGGCTACACCTTC.

In the case of this clone: This sample also contains other DNA sequences that code for the same CDR3. This chain uses TRBV5-5 with TRBJ2-5, with 11 bases fitting TRBD1. With V trimmed by 3 bases and J by 4 bases, 2 bases remained unmatched. The CDR3 is 14 amino acids. Germline CDR1 is SGHKS and CDR2 is YYEKEE (reference sequence). DNA for the CDR3: TGTGCCAGCAGCTCGGGGACAGGGGGAGAGACCCAGTACTTC. This sequence encodes CASSSGTGGETQYF.

The chain links TRBV28 to TRBJ1-6; 7 nucleotides match TRBD1. V lost 1 base and J lost 9; bases outside the gene matches: 9. The CDR3 length is 16 residues. CDR1 is MDHEN and CDR2 is SYDVKM in the germline V gene. This CDR3 reads CASSLFPDRVASPLHF. CDR3 sequence (DNA): TGTGCCAGCAGTTTATTCCCCGACAGGGTAGCTTCACCCCTCCACTTT.

The gene calls are TRBV7-9 and TRBJ1-1; 11 bases align to TRBD1. The CDR3 extends over 17 amino acids. Trimming took 2 bases from V and 6 from J; bases not matched to a gene: 11. Germline lookup yields CDR1 SEHNR and CDR2 FQNEAQ (reference sequence). CDR3 sequence (DNA): TGTGCCAGCAGCTTACTCTCGGAGGACAGGGGGCGGTCTGAAGCTTTCTTT. Translating gives CASSLLSEDRGRSEAFF.

The chain has TRBV5-1 and TRBJ1-4; 9 bases match TRBD1. The germline gives CDR1 SGHRS, CDR2 YFSETQ. Germline trimming cut 0 bases from V and 0 bases from J; bases unmatched to any gene: 9. CDR3 length: 19 residues. In nucleotides, the CDR3 is TGCGCCAGCAGCTTGGGGCCCCGCCGGGACAGGGCAACTAATGAAAAACTGTTTTTT. Translation gives CASSLGPRRDRATNEKLFF.

The chain joins TRBV6-1 to TRBJ1-2, with D maybe TRBD1 (5 bases). The CDR3 runs to 14 residues. The germline CDR1 and CDR2 sequences are MNHNS and SASEGT. Trimming cost V 3 bases and J 7 bases, with 15 bases left between them. The CDR3: CASSDQGGAGGYTF. CDR3 DNA: TGTGCCAGCAGTGATCAGGGCGGGGCGGGTGGCTACACCTTC.

The genes are TRBV29-1 and TRBJ2-7; possibly TRBD2 for D (6 bases). The CDR3 spans 13 residues. V lost 4 bases and J 6 bases, leaving 16 bases between the germline ends. CDR1 is SQVTM, CDR2 ANQGSEA, per germline. The chain's CDR3 is CSVVMQGGSEQYF. In DNA form, the CDR3 reads TGCAGCGTTGTTATGCAGGGAGGTTCCGAGCAGTACTTC.

CDR3 region: CASSLGAGADTQYF. CDR3 DNA sequence: TGTGCCAGCAGCTTAGGAGCGGGTGCAGATACGCAGTATTTT. V and J are TRBV7-9 and TRBJ2-3; tentative D call: TRBD2 (6 bases). The CDR3 runs 14 residues. Trimming stripped 1 base from V and 4 bases from J, with 9 bases between. CDR1 is SEHNR, CDR2 FQNEAQ, per germline (reference sequence).

The gene calls are TRBV2 and TRBJ1-5, with D possibly being TRBD1 (5 bases). The CDR3 runs to 15 residues. The V and J ends lost 6 bases and 0 bases respectively, with 12 bases between them. CDR1 is SNHLY, CDR2 FYNNEI, per germline. This CDR3 is CASSGQGFSNQPQHF. CDR3 coding DNA: TGTGCCAGCAGCGGCCAGGGATTTAGCAATCAGCCCCAGCATTTT. The full variable domain, rest sourced from reference TRBV2 and TRBJ1-5, is EPEVTQTPSHQVTQMGQEVILRCVPISNHLYFYWYRQILGQKVEFLVSFYNNEISEKSEIFDDQFSVERPDGSNFTLKIRSTKLEDSAMYFCASSGQGFSNQPQHFGDGTRLSIL.

For the CDR3, the DNA is TGTGCCAGCAGCTTAGTGAGTGTTGCCGGGGAGCTGTTTTTT. It yields the protein CASSLVSVAGELFF. V is TRBV7-9 and J is TRBJ2-2; D gene unclear. Trimming shortened V by 1 base and J by 6 bases, and 9 bases separated the two germline ends. Per the germline V gene, CDR1 is SEHNR and CDR2 is FQNEAQ (reference sequence). The CDR3 sequence is 14 residues long.

V and J are TRBV14 and TRBJ1-2; D unresolved. Germline assignment: CDR1 SGHDN and CDR2 FVKESK. The CDR3 contains 15 residues. V dropped 4 bases and J dropped 4 bases, with 16 bases sitting between them. CDR3 in amino acids: CASSLKGANLYGYTF. CDR3 DNA sequence: TGTGCCAGCAGCCTGAAGGGAGCGAATCTCTATGGCTACACCTTC.

The rearrangement uses TRBV28 and TRBJ2-3; 10 positions agree with TRBD1. The trim removed 3 bases at V and 2 bases at J, leaving 5 bases unmatched. From germline, CDR1 is MDHEN and CDR2 SYDVKM. The CDR3 loop spans 16 amino acids. The CDR3 sequence: CASSLPTGGPTDTQYF. CDR3 nucleotides: TGTGCCAGCAGTTTGCCGACAGGGGGCCCCACAGATACGCAGTATTTT.

The gene calls are TRBV30 and TRBJ2-7; 10 bases are shared with TRBD2. The CDR3 runs 17 residues. The V segment lost 1 base and the J segment 3 bases; nucleotides outside the gene matches: 12. From germline, CDR1 is GTSNPN and CDR2 SVGIG (reference sequence). The CDR3 nucleotides are TGTGCCTGGAGTGCGATAGCGGGAGGTCATAGCCTCTACGAGCAGTACTTC. Its protein is CAWSAIAGGHSLYEQYF.

This rearrangement joins TRBV6-5 to TRBJ1-2, with a tentative D call TRBD1 (5 bases). Germline CDR1 and CDR2: MNHEY and SVGAGI. The CDR3 spans 13 residues. V shed 6 bases and J shed 2 bases, with 10 bases lying between them. In DNA, the CDR3 is TGTGCCAGCAGAGAGACAGCGAACTATGGCTACACCTTC. Amino acids: CASRETANYGYTF.

V gene TRBV18 combines with J gene TRBJ2-1; 9 bases are shared with TRBD2. V lost 0 bases and J lost 10; bases outside the gene matches: 13. The CDR3 extends over 17 amino acids. Germline CDR1 reads KGHSH; CDR2 reads LQKENI. Here the CDR3 DNA reads TGTGCCAGCTCACCACCTCTTCTGGCGGGAGGGCCTGGAGAGCAGTTCTTC. Translated: CASSPPLLAGGPGEQFF.

This clone was seen a few times. The V gene is TRBV5-6, the J gene TRBJ2-3; no reliable D call. Germline CDR1 and CDR2: SGHDT and YYEEEE. Trimming pared 2 bases from V and 0 bases from J, leaving 4 bases between. The length of the CDR3 is 13 residues. Here the CDR3 DNA reads TGTGCCAGCAGCTTCCTTAGCACAGATACGCAGTATTTT. It yields the protein CASSFLSTDTQYF.

This sequence joins TRBV4-1 and TRBJ1-1, with 10 bases fitting TRBD1. The germline gives CDR1 MGHRA, CDR2 YSYEKL. The CDR3 has 16 amino acids. V was clipped by 4 bases and J by 3 bases; unmatched bases: 8. For the CDR3, the DNA is TGCGCCAGCAGCCCCCGGACAGGGGGTTCTTACACTGAAGCTTTCTTT. This encodes CASSPRTGGSYTEAFF.